The 21 T cell receptor beta chains below come from one sample, sequenced in a study of T cell repertoires in cytomegalovirus infection. TCRdb recomputed calls from the reads with MiXCR, one row per CDR3 protein. Among 310,000 or so distinct CDR3 sequences listed, over 20% were seen once. Sequencing was performed on PBMCs. The receptor set was obtained from a human donor in good health (CMV status not recorded). Some clones in this sample may be carry-over from other donors' samples.

V and J are TRBV28 and TRBJ2-5; maybe TRBD1 (6 bases). The germline CDR1 and CDR2 sequences are MDHEN and SYDVKM. The germline V and J ends were trimmed by 6 bases and 0 bases, with 8 bases remaining between them. The CDR3 extends over 13 amino acids. This CDR3 is CASSPGDQETQYF. The CDR3 DNA reads as TGTGCCAGCAGCCCAGGGGACCAAGAGACCCAGTACTTC.

The genes are TRBV11-3 and TRBJ2-5, with TRBD2 matching over 12 bases. Germline loops: CDR1 SGHNT, CDR2 YENEEA. CDR3 length: 15 residues. V lost 5 bases to trimming and J lost 2 bases; unmatched junction nucleotides: 3. The CDR3 loop is CASSPGTSGQETQYF. The CDR3 DNA sequence: TGTGCCAGCAGCCCCGGGACTAGCGGGCAAGAGACCCAGTACTTC.

This clonotype turned up a few times. This chain links TRBV7-9 with TRBJ2-7, with D possibly TRBD1 on 6 matching bases. CDR1 and CDR2 (germline): SEHNR, FQNEAQ (reference sequence). The V end was cut by 5 bases, the J end by 4 bases, with 15 bases between. This CDR3 is 14 amino acids long. The CDR3 here is CASSLTQGTYEQYF. CDR3 in DNA: TGTGCCAGCAGCCTGACACAGGGTACGTACGAGCAGTACTTC.

The rearrangement joins TRBV19 to TRBJ2-2; D not certain. The CDR3 loop spans 16 amino acids. Germline loops: CDR1 LNHDA, CDR2 SQIVND (reference sequence). V was trimmed by 5 bases and J by 4 bases, leaving 17 bases between them. For the CDR3, the DNA is TGTGCCAGTAGTTTCACTCCCCGGCCCTCCACCGGGGAGCTGTTTTTT. Its protein product is CASSFTPRPSTGELFF.

V and J are TRBV7-3 and TRBJ1-1; 7 nucleotides match TRBD1. Germline V lookup: CDR1 SGHTA, CDR2 FQGTGA. CDR3 length: 21 residues. The junction had 27 bases not matched to a gene; V was cut back by 4 bases and J by 4 bases. This chain's CDR3 is CASSSAGIRPRDRSLITEAFF. DNA for the CDR3: TGTGCCAGCAGCTCCGCCGGGATTCGTCCCCGGGACAGAAGTCTGATCACTGAAGCTTTCTTT.

Many counts were recorded for this clonotype. V usage is TRBV7-2 and J usage is TRBJ2-3; no clear D gene. With 2 bases removed from V and 4 bases from J, the gap between germline ends came to 10 bases. CDR3 length: 14 residues. Germline V gives CDR1 SGHTA, CDR2 FQGNSA. The CDR3 bases are TGTGCCAGCAGCTTATTGCCTTCCGCAGATACGCAGTATTTT. Translating gives CASSLLPSADTQYF.

This sequence joins TRBV6-2 or TRBV6-3 and TRBJ1-4; a possible D gene is TRBD1 (6 bases). Deletions cut 2 bases from V and 8 bases from J, with 30 bases between. This CDR3 spans 20 amino acids. CDR1 MNHEY and CDR2 SVGEGT come from the germline V gene. The CDR3 nucleotides read TGTGCCAGCAGTTACGGGAATTTTAAGGACAGTACCTTTTTTTTGGAAAAACTGTTTTTT. As protein: CASSYGNFKDSTFFLEKLFF.

This chain connects TRBV4-1 to TRBJ2-3; 10 bases align to TRBD2. Per germline, CDR1 MGHRA and CDR2 YSYEKL. Unmatched junction bases numbered 7, after V lost 4 bases and J lost 0 bases. The CDR3 extends over 17 amino acids. CDR3: CASSRGLADLSTDTQYF. CDR3 sequence (DNA): TGCGCCAGCAGCCGCGGACTAGCGGACCTTAGCACAGATACGCAGTATTTT.

The rearrangement links TRBV7-8 to TRBJ2-3; TRBD2 matches 11 bases. This CDR3 region has 16 residues. Germline trimming cut 5 bases from V and 1 base from J; bases unmatched to any gene: 5. Germline V CDR1 and CDR2: SGHVS, FQNEAQ. In DNA form, the CDR3 reads TGTGCCAGCAGCCTTATAGCGGGAGGGGGCACAGATACGCAGTATTTT. Protein product: CASSLIAGGGTDTQYF.

This clonotype was detected a few times. This sequence joins TRBV5-6 and TRBJ2-5; D is tentatively TRBD1 or TRBD2 (5 bases each). The germline V gene encodes CDR1 SGHDT and CDR2 YYEEEE. The CDR3 spans 14 residues. V was pared by 3 bases and J by 3 bases, with 12 bases between. The CDR3 nucleotides read TGTGCCAGCAGCTGGTCCGGGACGGAAGAGACCCAGTACTTC. Translating gives CASSWSGTEETQYF.

The chain uses TRBV7-9 and TRBJ2-5; no firm D call. The CDR3 runs to 13 residues. CDR1 is SEHNR and CDR2 is FQNEAQ in the germline V gene (reference sequence). With 1 base removed from V and 5 bases from J, the gap between germline ends came to 8 bases. CDR3 nucleotides: TGTGCCAGCAGCTTAGGACCCCCCGAGACCCAGTACTTC. Translating gives CASSLGPPETQYF.

Note on this clonotype: Sequence at one end of the junction differs from germline and may be a read error. J is TRBJ2-5 and V is TRBV5-1; a possible D gene is TRBD2 (5 bases). The CDR3 length is 15 residues. Per germline, CDR1 SGHRS and CDR2 YFSETQ. The CDR3 bases are TGCGCCAGCACCTTGGTCGGGAAGATGCAAGAGACCCAGTACTTC. Translation gives CASTLVGKMQETQYF.

This clonotype turned up a few times. The chain links TRBV14 to TRBJ2-7; D uncertain. Looked up from germline, CDR1 is SGHDN and CDR2 is FVKESK. The CDR3 is 13 amino acids. V was cut by 2 bases and J by 6 bases, with 11 bases left in between. The CDR3 sequence is CASSQFLNSEQYF. In DNA form, the CDR3 reads TGTGCCAGCAGCCAATTTTTGAACTCCGAGCAGTACTTC. The variable domain in full, with the rest retrieved from reference TRBV14 and TRBJ2-7, is EAGVTQFPSHSVIEKGQTVTLRCDPISGHDNLYWYRRVMGKEIKFLLHFVKESKQDESGMPNNRFLAERTGGTYSTLKVQPAELEDSGVYFCASSQFLNSEQYFGPGTRLTVT.

This clonotype was seen ten or more times. The chain is built from TRBV7-3 and TRBJ2-5; maybe TRBD1 (6 bases). V shed 5 bases and J shed 4 bases, with 17 bases lying between them. Germline values: CDR1 SGHTA, CDR2 FQGTGA. The CDR3 is 15 amino acids. CDR3 DNA sequence: TGTGCCAGCAGCCTTAATACAGGGATGGGAGAGACCCAGTACTTC. As protein: CASSLNTGMGETQYF. The full variable domain, with the rest looked up from reference TRBV7-3 and TRBJ2-5, is GAGVSQTPSNKVTEKGKYVELRCDPISGHTALYWYRQSLGQGPEFLIYFQGTGAADDSGLPNDRFFAVRPEGSVSTLKIQRTERGDSAVYLCASSLNTGMGETQYFGPGTRLLVL.

This clonotype occurred a few times. The V gene is TRBV28, the J gene TRBJ2-7; 9 nucleotides line up with TRBD1. V trimming: 10 bases; J trimming: 7 bases; junction bases outside the gene matches: 14. The CDR3 covers 14 residues. Germline CDR1 is MDHEN and CDR2 is SYDVKM. CDR3 loop: CATLRDRGTREQYF. The CDR3 DNA reads as TGTGCCACCCTACGCGACAGGGGGACCCGGGAGCAGTACTTC.

As DNA, the CDR3 is TGTGCCAGCAGCTTAGTTCGCAGGGGTTCCTACGAGCAGTACTTC. Residues: CASSLVRRGSYEQYF. The rearrangement uses TRBV11-2 and TRBJ2-7; D is perhaps TRBD1 (6 bases). Trimming cost V 1 base and J 1 base, with 11 bases left between them. Germline V gives CDR1 SGHAT, CDR2 FQNNGV. CDR3 length: 15 amino acids.

Ten or more counts support this clonotype. This sequence joins TRBV10-3 and TRBJ2-5, with D perhaps TRBD2 (6 bases). Germline V gene sequence: CDR1 ENHRY, CDR2 SYGVKD. Trimming shortened V by 4 bases and J by 6 bases, and 18 bases separated the two germline ends. This CDR3 is built from 15 residues. CDR3 sequence: CAISAKEGGMKTQYF. CDR3 DNA sequence: TGTGCCATCAGTGCAAAGGAGGGAGGCATGAAGACCCAGTACTTC.

This clonotype was observed a few times. The chain links TRBV25-1 to TRBJ1-2; TRBD1 aligns across 9 bases. This CDR3 has 17 residues. In germline, CDR1 is MGHDK, CDR2 SYGVNS. Trimming removed 3 bases from V and 3 bases from J; junction bases left unmatched: 11. In DNA form, the CDR3 reads TGTGCCAGCAGTGATACCCTTTCGACAGGGGGGTACTATGGCTACACCTTC. This sequence encodes CASSDTLSTGGYYGYTF.

The gene calls are TRBV7-9 and TRBJ1-5, with a possible D match to TRBD1 (6 bases). The CDR3 contains 15 residues. V was cut by 5 bases and J by 3 bases, with 14 bases left in between. Germline loops: CDR1 SEHNR, CDR2 FQNEAQ (reference sequence). As DNA, the CDR3 is TGTGCCAGCAGCCCCAGGGGAGTGGCCAATCAGCCCCAGCATTTT. This translates into CASSPRGVANQPQHF.

This clonotype was observed many times. The chain employs TRBV7-2 and TRBJ2-2; no definite D call. Per germline, CDR1 SGHTA and CDR2 FQGNSA. CDR3 length equals 15 residues. Trimming shortened V by 3 bases and J by 1 base, and 9 bases separated the two germline ends. The CDR3 nucleotides are TGTGCCAGCAGCTTGGCTTGGGGGAACACCGGGGAGCTGTTTTTT. It encodes CASSLAWGNTGELFF.

This clonotype was detected many times. This rearrangement joins TRBV5-1 to TRBJ2-1; a possible D gene is TRBD2 (5 bases). Deletions cut 3 bases from V and 0 bases from J, with 16 bases between. The germline CDR1 and CDR2 sequences are SGHRS and YFSETQ. The CDR3 covers 17 residues. The CDR3 region is CASSSAGVARSYNEQFF. The CDR3 nucleotides are TGCGCCAGCAGCTCCGCCGGAGTAGCGCGCTCCTACAATGAGCAGTTCTTC. Drawing the rest from reference TRBV5-1 and TRBJ2-1, the complete variable domain is KAGVTQTPRYLIKTRGQQVTLSCSPISGHRSVSWYQQTPGQGLQFLFEYFSETQRNKGNFPGRFSGRQFSNSRSEMNVSTLELGDSALYLCASSSAGVARSYNEQFFGPGTRLTVL.